The 7 T cell receptor beta chains below come from one sample, sequenced in a study of brain metastases from non-small cell lung cancer. TCRdb's table, derived via immunoSEQ multiplex PCR, lists solely in-frame clones and lacks some. The sample contains 2,500 to 3,500 clones, 65% to 90% of which appear only once. The source material was primary lung tumor tissue. The receptors stem from a donor aged 40 or over with non-small cell lung cancer.

The chain carries TRBV18 and TRBJ1-2; D possibly corresponds to TRBD1 (5 bases). Germline V CDR1 and CDR2: KGHSH, LQKENI. The CDR3 loop spans 15 amino acids. With 2 bases removed from V and 3 bases from J, the gap between germline ends came to 13 bases. DNA of the CDR3: TGTGCCAGCTCACCAACGGCAGGGTTCGACTATGGCTACACCTTC. Translating gives CASSPTAGFDYGYTF.

The J gene is TRBJ2-7, the V gene TRBV4-2; D might be TRBD2 (6 bases). Germline CDR1 reads LGHNA; CDR2 reads YNFKEQ. The CDR3 loop spans 14 amino acids. The V end lost 3 bases, the J end lost 3 bases, and 12 bases lay between the germline ends. In DNA form, the CDR3 reads TGTGCCAGCAGCCATGGGGCTAGCGACTACGAGCAGTACTTC. Its translation: CASSHGASDYEQYF.

This clone was counted once. A much larger clone differs by one base, so this may be a read error. CDR3 bases: TGTGTCAGCAGTCGGCCCGGGACAAATTATGGCTACACCTTC. Its protein is CVSSRPGTNYGYTF. The chain employs TRBV6-5 and TRBJ1-2; maybe TRBD1 (6 bases). Germline assignment: CDR1 MNHEY and CDR2 SVGAGI. The CDR3 contains 14 residues.

Note on this clone: Mismatch with germline at one junction end may stem from a read error. This chain joins TRBV6-4 and TRBJ1-1; possible D gene TRBD1, 5 bases. Per germline, CDR1 MRHNA and CDR2 SNTAGT. CDR3 length: 14 amino acids. The CDR3 region has the DNA TGTGCCAGCAGTCCCGGAGGGGCCCCCACTGAAGTTTTCTTT. The encoded protein is CASSPGGAPTEVFF.

The chain employs TRBV27 and TRBJ2-1, with TRBD1 as a possible D gene (5 bases). The V gene lost 5 bases and the J gene lost 4 bases, with 12 bases spanning the gap. The CDR3 is 14 amino acids. Germline V gene data show CDR1 as MNHEY and CDR2 as SMNVEV (reference sequence). The DNA for the CDR3 is TGTGCCAGCAGTGCCGCTGGGGCTTACAATGAGCAGTTCTTC. Protein product: CASSAAGAYNEQFF.

This chain joins TRBV11-3 and TRBJ2-7; D is ambiguous. Germline CDR1 and CDR2: SGHNT and YENEEA. Deletions cut 3 bases from V and 6 bases from J, with 12 bases between. This CDR3 region has 13 residues. The CDR3 DNA reads TGTGCCAGCAGCTTTGACATGAGCCGCGAGCAGTACTTC. Amino acids: CASSFDMSREQYF. Filled out from reference TRBV11-3 and TRBJ2-7, the complete variable domain reads EAGVVQSPRYKIIEKKQPVAFWCNPISGHNTLYWYLQNLGQGPELLIRYENEEAVDDSQLPKDRFSAERLKGVDSTLKIQPAELGDSAVYLCASSFDMSREQYFGPGTRLTVT.

The chain is built from TRBV4-2 and TRBJ1-5; 8 nucleotides match TRBD1. Unmatched junction bases numbered 5, after V lost 0 bases and J lost 4 bases. The CDR3 consists of 16 residues. Germline lookup yields CDR1 LGHNA and CDR2 YNFKEQ. Here the CDR3 reads CASSQDVGQENQPQHF. The CDR3 region has the DNA TGTGCCAGCAGCCAAGATGTGGGACAGGAGAATCAGCCCCAGCATTTT.